These T cell receptor beta chains were read from a single sample in a study of T cell responses to AZD1222 COVID-19 vaccine. Measured with immunoSEQ multiplex PCR; TCRdb has only the in-frame clones, and not every one. The table includes 95,000 to 150,000 clones, approximately 87% detected once. Sample: peripheral blood, taken on day 0 of AZD1222 vaccination. The receptor source for this set is an adult in good health. CDR3s include the opening cysteine and the closing phenylalanine or tryptophan. A D gene is named only where the DNA matches it firmly. Size tells how often a clone was seen (once, few, many) or the class of an expanded clone, and some rows leave it out.

>TRBJ2-7|TRBV10-2|TRBD1|NA
CASRGGGFTGTGAYEQYF
TGCGCCAGCAGAGGGGGAGGGTTCACCGGGACAGGGGCCTACGAGCAGTACTTC
>TRBJ2-3|TRBV4-3|NA|NA
CASSQDPRRRHPTDTQYF
TGCGCCAGCAGCCAAGATCCCCGGCGGAGGCACCCCACAGATACGCAGTATTTT
>TRBJ1-1|TRBV5-4|TRBD1|NA
CASSSTGEVRVAFF
TGTGCCAGCAGTTCCACAGGGGAAGTTAGGGTCGCTTTCTTT
>TRBJ2-1|TRBV11-3|TRBD2|NA
CASSLDQGGTSVANEQFF
TGTGCCAGCAGCTTAGATCAGGGTGGGACTAGCGTCGCCAATGAGCAGTTCTTC
>TRBJ1-1|TRBV19|NA|NA
CASSPRRASTEAFF
TGTGCCAGTAGTCCCCGGCGGGCTTCCACTGAAGCTTTCTTT
>TRBJ1-1|TRBV7-8|NA|NA
CASSLGQFNTEAFF
TGTGCCAGCAGCTTAGGACAGTTTAACACTGAAGCTTTCTTT
>TRBJ1-1|TRBV12-3/TRBV12-4|NA|NA
CASKSAENTEAFF
TGTGCCAGTAAATCTGCAGAGAACACTGAAGCTTTCTTT
>TRBJ2-1|TRBV3-1/TRBV3-2|TRBD2|NA
CASSHETSGGSIGDEQFF
TGTGCCAGCAGCCACGAGACTAGCGGGGGCAGTATCGGCGATGAGCAGTTCTTC
>TRBJ1-5|TRBV19|NA|many
CASAHHGPQHF
TGTGCCAGTGCCCATCATGGGCCCCAGCATTTT
>TRBJ2-3|TRBV18|NA|once
CASSPREWTVTDTQYF
TGTGCCAGCTCACCAAGGGAGTGGACAGTTACAGATACGCAGTATTTT
>TRBJ1-6|TRBV19|TRBD1|NA
CATSALGQGSAPLHF
TGTGCCACCTCCGCCCTCGGACAGGGAAGCGCGCCCCTCCACTTT
>TRBJ1-5|TRBV6-5|TRBD1|NA
CASEQGESNQPQHF
TGTGCCAGCGAACAGGGGGAAAGCAATCAGCCCCAGCATTTT
>TRBJ1-1|TRBV7-2|NA|NA
CASSFRDSTEAFF
TGTGCCAGCAGCTTTAGGGATTCTACTGAAGCTTTCTTT
>TRBJ1-1|TRBV6-5|TRBD1|NA
CASTRTGGAEAFF
TGTGCCAGCACCCGGACAGGGGGGGCTGAAGCTTTCTTT
>TRBJ1-1|TRBV27|NA|NA
CASSSQGRYNTEAFF
TGTGCCAGCAGTTCTCAGGGGAGGTATAACACTGAAGCTTTCTTT
>TRBJ1-5|TRBV24-1|TRBD1|NA
CATSDRGDRGLFSNQPQHF
TGTGCCACCAGTGATAGGGGGGACAGGGGGCTTTTTAGCAATCAGCCCCAGCATTTT
>TRBJ1-3|TRBV11-2|NA|NA
CASSLGAGWDTIYF
TGTGCCAGCAGCTTAGGAGCAGGGTGGGACACCATATATTTT
>TRBJ1-1|TRBV12-3/TRBV12-4|NA|NA
CASSLIGHTEAFF
TGTGCCAGCAGTTTAATTGGTCACACTGAAGCTTTCTTT
>TRBJ1-3|TRBV3-1/TRBV3-2|NA|NA
CASSQYGFSGNTIYF
TGTGCCAGCAGCCAGTACGGCTTCTCTGGAAACACCATATATTTT
>TRBJ2-4|TRBV9|NA|NA
CASSVALRESDIQYF
TGTGCCAGCAGCGTAGCTTTAAGGGAGTCGGACATTCAGTACTTC
>TRBJ1-1|TRBV19|TRBD1|NA
CASSTQGASTEAFF
TGTGCCAGTAGTACACAGGGGGCGTCTACTGAAGCTTTCTTT
>TRBJ2-2|TRBV3-1/TRBV3-2|NA|NA
CASSHGWVNTGELFF
TGTGCCAGCAGCCATGGGTGGGTGAACACCGGGGAGCTGTTTTTT
>TRBJ1-1|TRBV29-1|NA|NA
CSVELNTEAFF
TGCAGCGTTGAACTGAACACTGAAGCTTTCTTT
>TRBJ1-6|TRBV9|NA|NA
CASSVGMQNSPLHF
TGTGCCAGCAGCGTGGGCATGCAGAATTCACCCCTCCACTTT
>TRBJ2-7|TRBV18|NA|NA
CASSKDRTYEQYF
TGTGCCAGCTCAAAGGACAGAACCTACGAGCAGTACTTC
>TRBJ1-2|TRBV6-2/TRBV6-3|TRBD1|NA
CASSYLLGQGAYGYTF
TGTGCCAGCAGTTACCTTCTCGGACAGGGGGCCTATGGCTACACCTTC
>TRBJ1-6|TRBV12-5|NA|NA
CASGYGGSPLHF
TGTGCTAGTGGCTACGGGGGTTCACCCCTCCACTTT
>TRBJ2-4|TRBV6-5|NA|NA
CASSSPLGAKNIQYF
TGTGCCAGCAGTTCACCCCTAGGAGCCAAAAACATTCAGTACTTC
>TRBJ1-2|TRBV28|TRBD1|NA
CASTPPGGWDGYTF
TGTGCCAGCACCCCCCCAGGGGGCTGGGATGGCTACACCTTC